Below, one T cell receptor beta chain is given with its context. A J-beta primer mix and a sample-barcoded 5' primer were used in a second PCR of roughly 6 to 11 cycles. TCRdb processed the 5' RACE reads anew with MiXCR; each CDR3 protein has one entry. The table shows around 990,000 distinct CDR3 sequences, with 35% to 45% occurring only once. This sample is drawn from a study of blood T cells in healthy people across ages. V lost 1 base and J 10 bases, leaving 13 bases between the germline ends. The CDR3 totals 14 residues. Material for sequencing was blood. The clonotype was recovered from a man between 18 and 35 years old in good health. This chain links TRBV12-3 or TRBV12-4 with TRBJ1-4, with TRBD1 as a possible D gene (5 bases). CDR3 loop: CASSLEGSTGKLFF. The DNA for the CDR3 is TGTGCCAGCAGTTTAGAGGGGAGTACGGGAAAACTGTTTTTT.